The 30 T cell receptor beta chains presented below share a single source sample, sequenced in a study of cytomegalovirus exposure and HLA in healthy donors. Using immunoSEQ multiplex PCR, the repertoire was profiled, and TCRdb retains in-frame clones only, with some absent. The sample has approximately 300,000 clones, 75% to 90% seen once. Sequenced sample: PBMCs. Receptor source: a woman aged 18-29 years in good health and CMV-seronegative.

J is TRBJ2-5 and V is TRBV19; 7 bases line up with TRBD2. CDR1 and CDR2 from the germline V gene are LNHDA and SQIVND (reference sequence). V lost 4 bases, J lost 4 bases, and 6 bases stayed unmatched. The CDR3 covers 14 residues. The CDR3 loop is CASSSGSGAETQYF. In DNA form, the CDR3 reads TGTGCCAGTAGTAGCGGGAGTGGAGCAGAGACCCAGTACTTC.

Of note for this clone: The identical CDR3 is also encoded by other nucleotide sequences in the sample. J is TRBJ2-7 and V is TRBV5-4; tentatively, D is TRBD1 (6 bases). The CDR3 is 13 residues long. The germline gives CDR1 SGHNT, CDR2 YYREEE (reference sequence). V shed 5 bases and J shed 2 bases, with 11 bases lying between them. CDR3 in DNA: TGTGCCAGCAGTCTCAGGGGAACCTACGAGCAGTACTTC. Protein sequence: CASSLRGTYEQYF.

This clone occurred a few times. The chain uses TRBV5-4 and TRBJ2-2; the D is unclear. CDR1 and CDR2 from the germline V gene are SGHNT and YYREEE (reference sequence). V was shortened by 2 bases and J by 4 bases, with 6 bases between the two germline ends. The CDR3 totals 13 residues. As DNA, the CDR3 is TGTGCCAGCAGCTTTTCATTCACCGGGGAGCTGTTTTTT. Translating gives CASSFSFTGELFF. Variable domain in full (rest from reference TRBV5-4 and TRBJ2-2): ETGVTQSPTHLIKTRGQQVTLRCSSQSGHNTVSWYQQALGQGPQFIFQYYREEENGRGNFPPRFSGLQFPNYSSELNVNALELDDSALYLCASSFSFTGELFFGEGSRLTVL.

The rearrangement uses TRBV18 and TRBJ1-5, with unresolved D. The germline V gene encodes CDR1 KGHSH and CDR2 LQKENI. The CDR3 sequence is 15 residues long. V was clipped by 2 bases and J by 0 bases, with 8 bases between them. The CDR3 reads CASSPGGSSNQPQHF. The CDR3 DNA is TGTGCCAGCTCACCAGGAGGGAGTAGCAATCAGCCCCAGCATTTT.

V gene TRBV12-5 combines with J gene TRBJ1-1, with D hard to call. Trimming shortened V by 0 bases and J by 0 bases, and 5 bases separated the two germline ends. The CDR3 sequence is 14 residues long. The V gene's germline CDR1 is LGHNT and CDR2 FRNRAP. CDR3 residues: CASGLVPVNTEAFF. Here the CDR3 DNA reads TGTGCTAGTGGTTTGGTTCCAGTGAACACTGAAGCTTTCTTT.

CDR3 protein: CASSEGVLSTGELFF. DNA for the CDR3: TGTGCCAGCAGTGAGGGAGTTCTATCCACCGGGGAGCTGTTTTTT. This sequence joins TRBV2 and TRBJ2-2; perhaps TRBD2 as D (5 bases). The CDR3 extends over 15 amino acids. The V end was cut by 3 bases, the J end by 4 bases, with 12 bases between. CDR1 and CDR2 (germline): SNHLY, FYNNEI.

The count of this clone is one. Other nucleotide sequences from this sample produce the same CDR3. V and J are TRBV19 and TRBJ2-7; no firm D call. V was trimmed by 4 bases and J by 3 bases, leaving 4 bases between them. This CDR3 is built from 11 residues. Germline CDR1 LNHDA, CDR2 SQIVND (reference sequence). This CDR3 reads CASSSLYEQYF. CDR3 bases: TGTGCCAGTAGTAGTCTCTACGAGCAGTACTTC.

The chain carries TRBV27 and TRBJ2-7; 7 bases are a match to TRBD2. The CDR3 covers 17 residues. Germline V gene sequence: CDR1 MNHEY, CDR2 SMNVEV (reference sequence). Trimming took 0 bases from V and 7 from J; bases not matched to a gene: 15. The CDR3: CASSLSGTLGGVLEQYF. As DNA, the CDR3 is TGTGCCAGCAGTTTATCCGGAACCCTGGGGGGGGTCCTGGAGCAGTACTTC.

This chain links TRBV6-1 with TRBJ2-1; possible D gene TRBD2, 5 bases. The CDR3 consists of 15 residues. Germline V gives CDR1 MNHNS, CDR2 SASEGT. V lost 10 bases and J lost 0, with 16 bases in between. The CDR3 region has the DNA TGTGCCACTCTAAGCGGAACCAGCTCCTACAATGAGCAGTTCTTC. Translation: CATLSGTSSYNEQFF.

The chain combines TRBV2 with TRBJ2-1, with 8 bases lining up with TRBD2. Germline V gene lookup returns CDR1 SNHLY and CDR2 FYNNEI. The junction had 17 bases not matched to a gene; V was cut back by 6 bases and J by 10 bases. The CDR3 consists of 16 residues. The CDR3 reads CASSQDLAGGVTEQFF. The DNA of the CDR3 is TGTGCCAGCAGCCAAGATCTAGCGGGTGGGGTGACGGAGCAGTTCTTC.

This chain uses TRBV7-8 with TRBJ2-1, with 7 bases that match TRBD1. The CDR3 spans 13 residues. V lost 5 bases, J lost 3 bases, and 1 base stayed unmatched. Germline assignment: CDR1 SGHVS and CDR2 FQNEAQ. The CDR3 region has the DNA TGTGCCAGCAGCAGGGGGCTCTACAATGAGCAGTTCTTC. It yields the protein CASSRGLYNEQFF.

In the case of this clone: The junction departs from germline at one end; a sequencing error may be responsible. The chain employs TRBV6-1 and TRBJ2-1; D not resolved. The CDR3 sequence is 14 residues long. Germline values: CDR1 MNHNS, CDR2 SASEGT. CDR3 nucleotide sequence: TGTGCCGGCAGTGAACCCCCCGCCTACAATGAGCAGTTCTTC. This translates into CAGSEPPAYNEQFF.

This clone was counted a single time. The rearrangement joins TRBV5-5 to TRBJ2-5; TRBD1 agrees at 7 bases. The CDR3 covers 15 residues. Unmatched junction bases numbered 12, after V lost 6 bases and J lost 4 bases. The V gene's germline CDR1 is SGHKS and CDR2 YYEKEE (reference sequence). The CDR3: CASIGIGQDLETQYF. The CDR3 DNA reads as TGTGCCAGCATCGGCATAGGACAGGACCTAGAGACCCAGTACTTC.

The genes are TRBV6-5 and TRBJ2-1, with D maybe TRBD2 (5 bases). Germline-derived CDR1 and CDR2 are MNHEY and SVGAGI. The CDR3 has 15 residues. Trimming cost V 5 bases and J 0 bases, with 11 bases left between them. CDR3 coding DNA: TGTGCCAGCAGTCGACTACTTGACTCCTACAATGAGCAGTTCTTC. It yields the protein CASSRLLDSYNEQFF.

This clone was counted a single time. The chain employs TRBV4-1 and TRBJ2-7; 9 nucleotides match TRBD1. Germline CDR1 reads MGHRA; CDR2 reads YSYEKL. The CDR3 extends over 18 amino acids. J was trimmed by 0 bases and V by 3 bases; bases with no gene match: 12. The CDR3 DNA follows: TGCGCCAGCAGCCAGATGCCAGTCCGGGACAGGGTCTCCTACGAGCAGTACTTC. Translating it yields CASSQMPVRDRVSYEQYF.

A single count supports this clone. The V call is TRBV5-6, the J call TRBJ2-1, with 11 bases fitting TRBD2. There are 17 residues in the CDR3. Germline CDR1 is SGHDT and CDR2 is YYEEEE. The V and J ends lost 0 bases and 6 bases, in that order; junction bases with no gene match: 8. The CDR3 region has the DNA TGTGCCAGCAGCTTGGAAATTAGCGGGAGGGCTACCAATGAGCAGTTCTTC. It codes for CASSLEISGRATNEQFF.

The chain joins TRBV7-2 to TRBJ2-7; D is ambiguous. The CDR3 consists of 13 residues. Looked up from germline, CDR1 is SGHTA and CDR2 is FQGNSA. Trimming cost V 5 bases and J 0 bases, with 8 bases left between them. The CDR3 DNA reads as TGTGCCAGCAGCCCCACGGGCTCCTACGAGCAGTACTTC. It specifies CASSPTGSYEQYF. The full variable domain, completed using reference TRBV7-2 and TRBJ2-7, is GAGVSQSPSNKVTEKGKDVELRCDPISGHTALYWYRQSLGQGLEFLIYFQGNSAPDKSGLPSDRFSAERTGGSVSTLTIQRTQQEDSAVYLCASSPTGSYEQYFGPGTRLTVT.

The chain is built from TRBV7-7 and TRBJ2-7; 7 nucleotides align to TRBD1. The germline V gene has CDR1 SSHAT and CDR2 FNYEAQ (reference sequence). J gave up 5 bases and V 1 base, and 5 bases lay outside the gene matches. The CDR3 is 14 residues long. CDR3: CASSLEGGFDEQYF. The CDR3 bases are TGTGCCAGCAGCTTAGAAGGGGGCTTCGACGAGCAGTACTTC.

In this sample, this clone turned up once. The rearrangement uses TRBV28 and TRBJ1-1; TRBD1 agrees at 9 bases. CDR3 length equals 14 residues. The V segment lost 7 bases and the J segment 5 bases; nucleotides outside the gene matches: 8. From germline, CDR1 is MDHEN and CDR2 SYDVKM. This CDR3 is CASTWTGVGTEAFF. CDR3 sequence (DNA): TGTGCCAGCACCTGGACAGGGGTAGGGACTGAAGCTTTCTTT.

The chain links TRBV7-8 to TRBJ2-7; 10 positions agree with TRBD2. Germline CDR1 and CDR2: SGHVS and FQNEAQ. V lost 0 bases and J lost 4; bases outside the gene matches: 9. This CDR3 comprises 17 residues. The DNA for the CDR3 is TGTGCCAGCAGCTTAGCGACTGGGCTAGCGGGAGCTTACGAGCAGTACTTC. Its protein product is CASSLATGLAGAYEQYF.

The chain has TRBV2 and TRBJ2-3; D is unresolved. Trimming took off 8 bases at V and 2 bases at J, with 11 bases between the two ends. CDR1 is SNHLY, CDR2 FYNNEI, per germline. The CDR3 runs 13 residues. CDR3 in amino acids: CASLPVYTDTQYF. CDR3 nucleotide sequence: TGTGCCAGCCTACCGGTCTACACAGATACGCAGTATTTT.

This rearrangement joins TRBV30 to TRBJ2-3, with D perhaps matching TRBD2 (6 bases). V was trimmed by 7 bases and J by 6 bases, leaving 17 bases between them. Germline assignment: CDR1 GTSNPN and CDR2 SVGIG (reference sequence). The CDR3 runs to 13 residues. Here the CDR3 DNA reads TGTGCCTTGACCCGGGGAGGAGGGGATACGCAGTATTTT. Its translation is CALTRGGGDTQYF.

The chain combines TRBV27 with TRBJ1-1; D gene unclear. This CDR3 comprises 13 residues. The V and J ends lost 5 bases and 2 bases respectively, with 9 bases between them. The germline gives CDR1 MNHEY, CDR2 SMNVEV (reference sequence). CDR3 sequence (DNA): TGTGCCAGCAGTCCCGGGAGCAACACTGAAGCTTTCTTT. Its translation is CASSPGSNTEAFF.

This clone has a single count. The chain uses TRBV6-5 and TRBJ2-5, with 7 positions matching TRBD1. CDR3 length: 15 amino acids. J lost 7 bases, V lost 0 bases, and 8 bases had no gene match. The germline gives CDR1 MNHEY, CDR2 SVGAGI. CDR3 sequence: CASSYSTGSGGTQYF. The CDR3 DNA follows: TGTGCCAGCAGTTACTCGACGGGCTCAGGGGGGACCCAGTACTTC.

The V gene is TRBV5-1, the J gene TRBJ1-1; TRBD1 is a possible D gene (5 bases). Germline CDR1 reads SGHRS; CDR2 reads YFSETQ. Trimming cost V 1 base and J 1 base, with 5 bases left between them. The CDR3 covers 13 residues. CDR3 region: CASSLQGNTEAFF. The CDR3 DNA reads TGCGCCAGCAGCTTGCAGGGGAACACTGAAGCTTTCTTT.

The chain carries TRBV4-3 and TRBJ2-3; 9 bases match TRBD2. Trimming cost V 1 base and J 10 bases; bases outside gene matches: 12. This CDR3 contains 16 residues. The germline V gene has CDR1 LGHNA and CDR2 YSLEER. This CDR3 reads CASSQVGLAGSRAQYF. The CDR3 bases are TGCGCCAGCAGCCAAGTGGGGCTAGCGGGGAGTCGGGCGCAGTATTTT.

The genes are TRBV4-2 and TRBJ2-1, with 8 bases matching TRBD2. V lost 2 bases, J lost 4 bases, and 13 bases stayed unmatched. The CDR3 loop spans 18 amino acids. Germline-derived CDR1 and CDR2 are LGHNA and YNFKEQ. The DNA of the CDR3 is TGTGCCAGCAGCCAAATGGTAGCGGGACTGTACCTTTACAATGAGCAGTTCTTC. Protein product: CASSQMVAGLYLYNEQFF.

This rearrangement joins TRBV6-5 to TRBJ2-3, with D possibly matching TRBD2 (6 bases). This CDR3 is 13 amino acids long. Germline V lookup: CDR1 MNHEY, CDR2 SVGAGI. Trimming shortened V by 7 bases and J by 5 bases, and 13 bases separated the two germline ends. The CDR3 region is CASTPLGGDTQYF. In DNA form, the CDR3 reads TGTGCCAGCACCCCCTTGGGGGGAGATACGCAGTATTTT.

This CDR3 is CASSQDSASYNEQFF. Written as DNA, the CDR3 is TGCGCCAGCAGTCAGGACTCGGCCTCCTACAATGAGCAGTTCTTC. This chain uses TRBV5-1 with TRBJ2-1; possible D gene TRBD2, 5 bases. Germline loops: CDR1 SGHRS, CDR2 YFSETQ. Trimming removed 5 bases at V and 0 bases at J, with 12 bases between. The CDR3 covers 15 residues.

This rearrangement joins TRBV2 to TRBJ1-5, with D possibly being TRBD1 (6 bases). Germline CDR1 reads SNHLY; CDR2 reads FYNNEI. Trimming left V 11 bases short and J 5 bases short, with 16 bases between. This CDR3 spans 13 amino acids. The CDR3 nucleotides read TGTGCCTCCACGGGGTCAGGGGATCAGCCCCAGCATTTT. Residues: CASTGSGDQPQHF. Looking up the rest from reference TRBV2 and TRBJ1-5 gives the full variable domain: EPEVTQTPSHQVTQMGQEVILRCVPISNHLYFYWYRQILGQKVEFLVSFYNNEISEKSEIFDDQFSVERPDGSNFTLKIRSTKLEDSAMYFCASTGSGDQPQHFGDGTRLSIL.